Given below is one T cell receptor (beta chain) in context. This sample is part of a study of blood T cell repertoires in COVID-19. The overall study: T cells, B-cell-depleted T cells, or PBMCs provided the cDNA or gDNA that served as material.

The CDR3 length is 17 residues. Between the trimmed V and J ends, which lost 3 bases and 10 bases, there was a span of 25 bases. The V gene's germline CDR1 is LGHNA and CDR2 YNFKEQ. Sequencing was performed with immunoSEQ multiplex PCR; in TCRdb, only in-frame clones are kept and a portion is missing. In the table there are around 100,000 clones, around 91% of which are singletons. V and J are TRBV4-2 and TRBJ2-1; maybe TRBD2 (5 bases). The material sequenced was peripheral blood. This sequence originates from a man between 18 and 29 years old with COVID-19, enrolled during active disease. The chain's CDR3 is CASSHSPGISVSSEQFF. DNA for the CDR3: TGTGCCAGCAGCCACTCACCCGGGATTAGCGTTTCCTCGGAGCAGTTCTTC.